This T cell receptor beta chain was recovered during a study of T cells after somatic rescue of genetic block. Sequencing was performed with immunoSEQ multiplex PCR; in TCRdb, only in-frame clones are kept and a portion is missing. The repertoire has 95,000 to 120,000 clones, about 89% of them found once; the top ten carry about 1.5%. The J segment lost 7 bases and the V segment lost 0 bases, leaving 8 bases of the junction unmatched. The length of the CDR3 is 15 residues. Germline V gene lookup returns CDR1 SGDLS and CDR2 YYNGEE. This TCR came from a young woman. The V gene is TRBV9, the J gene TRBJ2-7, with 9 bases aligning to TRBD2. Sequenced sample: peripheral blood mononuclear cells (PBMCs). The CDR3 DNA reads TGTGCCAGCAGCGTAGAAGGGCTAGCGGGGCGGGAGCAGTACTTC. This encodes CASSVEGLAGREQYF.